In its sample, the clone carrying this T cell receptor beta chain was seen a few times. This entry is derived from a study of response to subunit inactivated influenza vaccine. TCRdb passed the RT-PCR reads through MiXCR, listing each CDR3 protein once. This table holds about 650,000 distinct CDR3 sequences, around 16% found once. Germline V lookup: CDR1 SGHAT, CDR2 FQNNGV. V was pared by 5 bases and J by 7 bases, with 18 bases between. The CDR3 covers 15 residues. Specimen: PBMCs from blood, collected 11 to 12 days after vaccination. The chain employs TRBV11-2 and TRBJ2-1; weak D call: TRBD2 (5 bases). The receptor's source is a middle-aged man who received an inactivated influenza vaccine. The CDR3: CASSQGPGLGNEQFF. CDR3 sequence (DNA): TGTGCCAGCAGCCAAGGACCGGGGTTGGGTAATGAGCAGTTCTTC.